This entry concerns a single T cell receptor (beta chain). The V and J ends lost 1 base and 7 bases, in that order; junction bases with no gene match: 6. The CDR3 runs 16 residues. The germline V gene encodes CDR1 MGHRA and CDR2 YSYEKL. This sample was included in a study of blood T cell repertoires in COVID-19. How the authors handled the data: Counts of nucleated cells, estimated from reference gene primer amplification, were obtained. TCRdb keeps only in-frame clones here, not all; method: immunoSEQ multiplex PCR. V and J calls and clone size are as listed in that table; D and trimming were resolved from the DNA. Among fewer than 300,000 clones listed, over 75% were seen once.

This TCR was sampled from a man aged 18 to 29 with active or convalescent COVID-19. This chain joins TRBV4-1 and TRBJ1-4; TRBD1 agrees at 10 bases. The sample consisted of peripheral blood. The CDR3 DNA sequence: TGCGCCAGCAGCCAAGGGAGGGGGACAGGGGCTGAAAAACTGTTTTTT. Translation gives CASSQGRGTGAEKLFF.